One and the same sample provided the 9 T cell receptor beta chains below, sequenced in a study of Graves' ophthalmopathy and Graves' hyperthyroidism. Amplification of the TCR beta CDR3 regions used RNA transcripts (as template). RT-PCR was first run with HTBI primers, then multiplex PCR in a second round. TCRdb ran MiXCR on the multiplex PCR reads and lists one entry per CDR3 protein. The table includes roughly 500,000 distinct CDR3 sequences, under 15% detected once. Sequencing was done on a sample of blood. The source of these receptors is a woman between 25 and 40 years old with Graves' ophthalmopathy.

This clonotype has at least ten counts. This CDR3 reads CASSVQRTSEAFF. In DNA, the CDR3 is TGTGCCAGCAGTGTGCAAAGGACCTCTGAAGCTTTCTTT. This chain uses TRBV6-1 with TRBJ1-1; no definite D call. Germline values: CDR1 MNHNS, CDR2 SASEGT. The CDR3 has 13 residues. The V gene lost 4 bases and the J gene lost 6 bases, with 12 bases spanning the gap.

This clonotype has at least ten counts. The V call is TRBV6-1, the J call TRBJ2-7, with 9 positions matching TRBD1. The CDR3 loop spans 18 amino acids. The trim removed 1 base at V and 5 bases at J, leaving 15 bases unmatched. CDR1 and CDR2 from the germline V gene are MNHNS and SASEGT. For the CDR3, the DNA is TGTGCCAGCAGTGAAGATGCGTCTTTGGGGACAGGGTTCCACGAGCAGTACTTC. Its protein is CASSEDASLGTGFHEQYF.

The DNA for the CDR3 is TGTGCCAGCAGTTTAAAGGGGGCGAGCAACGAGCAGTACTTC. As protein: CASSLKGASNEQYF. The chain is built from TRBV12-3 or TRBV12-4 and TRBJ2-7; 7 bases line up with TRBD1. The CDR3 loop spans 14 amino acids. V gave up 2 bases and J gave up 5 bases; unmatched junction bases: 6.

This clonotype was seen ten or more times. This chain links TRBV6-1 with TRBJ2-7; D not resolved. The V end lost 5 bases, the J end lost 3 bases, and 11 bases lay between the germline ends. The CDR3 sequence is 13 residues long. CDR1 is MNHNS and CDR2 is SASEGT in the germline V gene. The CDR3 nucleotides read TGTGCCAGCAGTCCGAACAGTTACTACGAGCAGTACTTC. This sequence encodes CASSPNSYYEQYF.

A word on this clonotype: At one end the junction does not follow the germline gene, possibly because of a read error. V usage is TRBV2 and J usage is TRBJ1-1; a weak D match, TRBD1 (5 bases). Germline V lookup: CDR1 SNHLY, CDR2 FYNNEI. The CDR3 is 14 residues long. CDR3 bases: TGTGCCAGCAATGAACGGGGACGGAACACTGAAGCTTTCTTT. Amino acid sequence: CASNERGRNTEAFF.

This clonotype was counted at least ten times. The rearrangement joins TRBV6-5 to TRBJ1-2; the D is unclear. The CDR3 is 15 residues long. V gave up 2 bases and J gave up 8 bases, with 18 bases separating them. The V gene's germline CDR1 is MNHEY and CDR2 SVGAGI. CDR3 residues: CASSYGSAQPAGYTF. DNA of the CDR3: TGTGCCAGCAGTTACGGTTCGGCCCAGCCGGCGGGCTACACCTTC.

This chain uses TRBV27 with TRBJ2-7, with TRBD1 matching over 8 bases. Looked up from germline, CDR1 is MNHEY and CDR2 is SMNVEV (reference sequence). CDR3 length: 19 amino acids. V dropped 2 bases and J dropped 6; count of bases not matched to a gene: 21. The CDR3 nucleotides are TGTGCCAGCAGTTTAATCTCGGCAGGGGGCGCGGGAAGGGGTCTCGAGCAGTACTTC. This gives the protein CASSLISAGGAGRGLEQYF.

This chain uses TRBV6-2 or TRBV6-3 with TRBJ2-2, with D tentatively TRBD1 (6 bases). This CDR3 has 19 residues. Trimming pared 2 bases from V and 0 bases from J, leaving 19 bases between. CDR1 is MNHEY and CDR2 is SVGEGT in the germline V gene. In nucleotides, the CDR3 is TGTGCCAGCAGTTACATCCGGACAGTCGGCCCCACGAACACCGGGGAGCTGTTTTTT. It specifies CASSYIRTVGPTNTGELFF.

This clonotype was seen many times. The gene calls are TRBV7-3 and TRBJ2-6; possibly TRBD2 for D (5 bases). There are 15 residues in the CDR3. V lost 5 bases and J lost 3, with 11 bases in between. Germline-derived CDR1 and CDR2 are SGHTA and FQGTGA. The CDR3, as DNA: TGTGCCAGCAGCCCCGGGGAAATTGGGGCCAACGTCCTGACTTTC. Encoded protein: CASSPGEIGANVLTF. The full variable domain, completed using reference TRBV7-3 and TRBJ2-6, is GAGVSQTPSNKVTEKGKYVELRCDPISGHTALYWYRQSLGQGPEFLIYFQGTGAADDSGLPNDRFFAVRPEGSVSTLKIQRTERGDSAVYLCASSPGEIGANVLTFGAGSRLTVL.